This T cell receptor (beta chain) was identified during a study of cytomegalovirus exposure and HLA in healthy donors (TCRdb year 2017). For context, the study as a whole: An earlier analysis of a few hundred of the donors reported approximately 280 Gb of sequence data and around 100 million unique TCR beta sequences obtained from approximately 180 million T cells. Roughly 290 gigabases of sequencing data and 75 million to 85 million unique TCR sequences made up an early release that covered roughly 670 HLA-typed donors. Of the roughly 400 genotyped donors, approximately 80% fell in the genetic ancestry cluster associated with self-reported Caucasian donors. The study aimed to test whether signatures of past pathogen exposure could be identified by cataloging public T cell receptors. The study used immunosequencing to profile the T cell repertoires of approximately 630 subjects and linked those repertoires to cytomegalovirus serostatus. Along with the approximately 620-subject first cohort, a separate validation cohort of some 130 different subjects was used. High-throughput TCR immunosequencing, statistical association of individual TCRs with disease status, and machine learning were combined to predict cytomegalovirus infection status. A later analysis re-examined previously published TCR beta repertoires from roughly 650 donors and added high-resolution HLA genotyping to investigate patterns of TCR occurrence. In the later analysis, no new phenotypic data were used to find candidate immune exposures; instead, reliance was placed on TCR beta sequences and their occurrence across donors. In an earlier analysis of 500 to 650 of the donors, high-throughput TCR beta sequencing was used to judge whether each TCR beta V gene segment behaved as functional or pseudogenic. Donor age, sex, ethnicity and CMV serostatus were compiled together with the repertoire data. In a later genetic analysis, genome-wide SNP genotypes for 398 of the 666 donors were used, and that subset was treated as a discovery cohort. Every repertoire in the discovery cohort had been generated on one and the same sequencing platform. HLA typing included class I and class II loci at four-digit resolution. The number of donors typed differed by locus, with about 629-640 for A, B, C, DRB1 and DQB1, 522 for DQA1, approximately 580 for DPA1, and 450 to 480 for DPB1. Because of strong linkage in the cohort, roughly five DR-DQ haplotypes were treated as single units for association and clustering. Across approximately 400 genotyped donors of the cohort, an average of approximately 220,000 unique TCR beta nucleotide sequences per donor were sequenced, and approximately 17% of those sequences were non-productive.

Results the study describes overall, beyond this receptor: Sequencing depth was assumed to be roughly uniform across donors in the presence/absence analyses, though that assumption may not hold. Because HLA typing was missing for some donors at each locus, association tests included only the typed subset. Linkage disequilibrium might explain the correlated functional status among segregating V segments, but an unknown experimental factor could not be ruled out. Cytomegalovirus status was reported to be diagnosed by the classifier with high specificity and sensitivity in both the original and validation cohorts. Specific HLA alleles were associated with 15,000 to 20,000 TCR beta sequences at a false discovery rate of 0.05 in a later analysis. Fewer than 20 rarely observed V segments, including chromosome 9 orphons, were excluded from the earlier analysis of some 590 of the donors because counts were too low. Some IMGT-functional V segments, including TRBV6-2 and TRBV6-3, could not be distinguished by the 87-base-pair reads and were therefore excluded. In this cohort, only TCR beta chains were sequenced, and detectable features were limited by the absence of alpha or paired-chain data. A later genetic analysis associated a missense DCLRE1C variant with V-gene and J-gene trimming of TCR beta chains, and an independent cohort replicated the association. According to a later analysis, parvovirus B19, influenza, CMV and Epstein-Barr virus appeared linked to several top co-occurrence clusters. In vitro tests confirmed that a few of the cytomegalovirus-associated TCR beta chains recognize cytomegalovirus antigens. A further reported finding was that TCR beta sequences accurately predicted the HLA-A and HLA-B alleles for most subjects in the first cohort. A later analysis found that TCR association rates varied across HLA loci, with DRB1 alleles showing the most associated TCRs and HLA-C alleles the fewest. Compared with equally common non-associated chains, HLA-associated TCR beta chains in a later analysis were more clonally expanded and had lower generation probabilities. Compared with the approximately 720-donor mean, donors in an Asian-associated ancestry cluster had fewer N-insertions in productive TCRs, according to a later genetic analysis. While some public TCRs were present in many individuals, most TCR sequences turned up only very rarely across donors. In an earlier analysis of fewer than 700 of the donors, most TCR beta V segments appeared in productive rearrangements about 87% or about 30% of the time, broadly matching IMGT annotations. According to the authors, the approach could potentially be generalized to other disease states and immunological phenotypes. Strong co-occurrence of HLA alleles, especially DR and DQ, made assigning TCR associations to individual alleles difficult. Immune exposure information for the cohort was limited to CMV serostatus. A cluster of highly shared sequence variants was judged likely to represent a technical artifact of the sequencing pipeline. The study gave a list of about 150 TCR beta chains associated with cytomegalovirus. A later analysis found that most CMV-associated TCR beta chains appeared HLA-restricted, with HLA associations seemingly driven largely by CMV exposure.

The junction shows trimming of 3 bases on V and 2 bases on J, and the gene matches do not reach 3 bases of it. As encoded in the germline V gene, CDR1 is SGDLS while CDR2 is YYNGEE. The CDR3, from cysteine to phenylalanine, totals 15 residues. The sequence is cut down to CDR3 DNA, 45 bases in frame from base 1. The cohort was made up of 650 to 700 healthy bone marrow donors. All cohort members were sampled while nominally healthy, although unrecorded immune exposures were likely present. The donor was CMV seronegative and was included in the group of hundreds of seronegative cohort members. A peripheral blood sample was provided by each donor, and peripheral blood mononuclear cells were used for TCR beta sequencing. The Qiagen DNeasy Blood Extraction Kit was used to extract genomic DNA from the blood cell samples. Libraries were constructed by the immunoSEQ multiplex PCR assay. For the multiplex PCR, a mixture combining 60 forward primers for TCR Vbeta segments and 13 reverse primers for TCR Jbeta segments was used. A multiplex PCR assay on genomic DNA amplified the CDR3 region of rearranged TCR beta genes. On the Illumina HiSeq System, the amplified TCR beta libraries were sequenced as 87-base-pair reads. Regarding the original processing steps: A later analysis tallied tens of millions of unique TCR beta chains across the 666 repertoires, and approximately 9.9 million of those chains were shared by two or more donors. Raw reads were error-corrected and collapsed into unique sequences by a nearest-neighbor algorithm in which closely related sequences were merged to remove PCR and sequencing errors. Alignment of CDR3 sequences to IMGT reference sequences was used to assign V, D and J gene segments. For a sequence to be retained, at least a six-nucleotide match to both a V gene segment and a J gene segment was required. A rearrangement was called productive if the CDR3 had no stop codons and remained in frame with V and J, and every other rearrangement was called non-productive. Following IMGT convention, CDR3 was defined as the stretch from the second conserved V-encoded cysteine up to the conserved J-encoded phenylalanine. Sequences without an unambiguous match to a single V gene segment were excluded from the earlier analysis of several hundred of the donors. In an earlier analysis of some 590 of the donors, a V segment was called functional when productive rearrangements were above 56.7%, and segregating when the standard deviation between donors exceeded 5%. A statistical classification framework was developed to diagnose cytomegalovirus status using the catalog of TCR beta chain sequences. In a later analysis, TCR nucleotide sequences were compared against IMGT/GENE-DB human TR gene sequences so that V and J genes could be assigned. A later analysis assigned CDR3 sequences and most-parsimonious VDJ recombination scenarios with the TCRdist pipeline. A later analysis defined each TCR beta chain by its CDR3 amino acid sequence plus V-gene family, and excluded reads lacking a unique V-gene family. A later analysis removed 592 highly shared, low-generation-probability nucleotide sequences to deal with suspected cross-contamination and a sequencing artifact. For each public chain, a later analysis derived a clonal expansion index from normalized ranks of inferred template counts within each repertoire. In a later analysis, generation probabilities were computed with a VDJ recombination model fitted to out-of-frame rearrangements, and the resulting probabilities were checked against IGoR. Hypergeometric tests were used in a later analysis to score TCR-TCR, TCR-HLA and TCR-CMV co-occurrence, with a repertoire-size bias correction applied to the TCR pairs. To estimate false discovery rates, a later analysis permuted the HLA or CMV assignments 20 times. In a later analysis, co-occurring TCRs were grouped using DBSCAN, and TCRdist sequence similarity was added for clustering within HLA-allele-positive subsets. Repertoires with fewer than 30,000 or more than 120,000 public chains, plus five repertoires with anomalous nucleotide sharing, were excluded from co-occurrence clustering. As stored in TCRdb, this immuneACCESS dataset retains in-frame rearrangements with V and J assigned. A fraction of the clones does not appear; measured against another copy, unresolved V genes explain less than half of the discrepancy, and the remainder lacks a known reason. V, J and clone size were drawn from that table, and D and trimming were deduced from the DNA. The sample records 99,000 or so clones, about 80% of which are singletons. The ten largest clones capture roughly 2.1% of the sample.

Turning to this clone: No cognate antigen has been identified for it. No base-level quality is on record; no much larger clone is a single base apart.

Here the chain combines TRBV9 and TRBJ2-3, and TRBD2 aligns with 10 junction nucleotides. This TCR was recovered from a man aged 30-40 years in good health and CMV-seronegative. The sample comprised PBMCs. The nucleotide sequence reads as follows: TGTGCCAGCAGCGATAGCGGGGGGCCCACAGATACGCAGTATTTT. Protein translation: CASSDSGGPTDTQYF.